Following are 28 T cell receptor beta chains from one sample sequenced in a study of blood T cells in healthy people across ages. A J-beta primer mix and a sample-barcoded 5' primer were used in a second PCR of about 6 to 12 cycles. TCRdb processed the 5' RACE reads anew with MiXCR; each CDR3 protein has one entry. The sample lists over 1,500,000 distinct CDR3 sequences, 35% to 50% seen once, with more than 20% in the top ten. Sequences were obtained from blood. The receptors stem from a human donor in good health.

Concerning this clonotype itself: At one end the junction does not follow the germline gene, possibly because of a read error. The chain joins TRBV3-1 to TRBJ1-1; 10 nucleotides align to TRBD1. CDR3 length: 17 amino acids. Germline assignment: CDR1 LGHDT and CDR2 YNNKEL (reference sequence). DNA of the CDR3: TGTGCCAGCAGCCAAAGTCCCGGGACAGGGGTGAAAACTGAAGCTTTCTTT. Translation gives CASSQSPGTGVKTEAFF. Drawing the rest from reference TRBV3-1 and TRBJ1-1, the complete variable domain is DTAVSQTPKYLVTQMGNDKSIKCEQNLGHDTMYWYKQDSKKFLKIMFSYNNKELIINETVPNRFSPKSPDKAHLNLHINSLELGDSAVYFCASSQSPGTGVKTEAFFGQGTRLTVV.

The CDR3 loop is CASSPGQGRPNYGYTF. CDR3 coding DNA: TGCGCCAGCAGCCCGGGACAGGGGAGACCTAACTATGGCTACACCTTC. This rearrangement joins TRBV4-3 to TRBJ1-2; 10 positions match TRBD1. Germline values: CDR1 LGHNA, CDR2 YSLEER. This CDR3 comprises 16 residues. V trimming: 4 bases; J trimming: 0 bases; junction bases outside the gene matches: 5.

The rearrangement joins TRBV7-9 to TRBJ2-1, with 7 bases lining up with TRBD2. Per the germline V gene, CDR1 is SEHNR and CDR2 is FQNEAQ (reference sequence). The CDR3 is 15 residues long. Trimming removed 1 base from V and 9 bases from J; junction bases left unmatched: 9. The CDR3 coding sequence is TGTGCCAGCAGCTTAGACACCCGGGGGAGGGGTGAGCAGTTCTTC. Translation: CASSLDTRGRGEQFF.

The chain employs TRBV2 and TRBJ2-1; TRBD2 aligns across 8 bases. The CDR3 runs to 14 residues. CDR1 is SNHLY and CDR2 is FYNNEI in the germline V gene. Losses at the gene ends were 6 bases for V and 1 base for J; bases not matched to a gene: 2. The CDR3 DNA sequence: TGTGCCAGCAGGCGGGGGGAGTCCTACAATGAGCAGTTCTTC. It is translated as CASRRGESYNEQFF.

This clonotype came up once. An end of the junction does not agree with germline; a read error may underlie this. The rearrangement links TRBV7-8 to TRBJ1-6; 9 bases map to TRBD1. This CDR3 comprises 16 residues. Germline CDR1 SGHVS, CDR2 FQNEAQ. CDR3 residues: CAGSFRDREFNSPLHF. Here the CDR3 DNA reads TGTGCCGGCAGCTTCCGGGACAGGGAGTTTAATTCACCCCTCCACTTT. Full variable domain (missing parts from reference TRBV7-8 and TRBJ1-6): GAGVSQSPRYKVAKRGQDVALRCDPISGHVSLFWYQQALGQGPEFLTYFQNEAQLDKSGLPSDRFFAERPEGSVSTLKIQRTQQEDSAVYLCAGSFRDREFNSPLHFGNGTRLTVT.

The V gene is TRBV6-2 or TRBV6-3, the J gene TRBJ2-7, with 7 bases lining up with TRBD1. There are 15 residues in the CDR3. Germline V gives CDR1 MNHEY, CDR2 SVGEGT. Unmatched junction bases numbered 14, after V lost 6 bases and J lost 6 bases. The CDR3, as DNA: TGTGCCAGCAGGAGACAGGGCTCCTTAGGAGGCGAGCAGTACTTC. This sequence encodes CASRRQGSLGGEQYF.

This chain joins TRBV27 and TRBJ1-4; TRBD1 might be the D (6 bases). Germline assignment: CDR1 MNHEY and CDR2 SMNVEV (reference sequence). Trimming cost V 2 bases and J 7 bases, with 17 bases left between them. The CDR3 spans 16 residues. This CDR3 is CASSLRGAGLGEKLFF. The CDR3 nucleotides read TGTGCCAGCAGTTTACGGGGGGCCGGGTTAGGTGAAAAACTGTTTTTT.

This clonotype was counted only a few times. The chain joins TRBV20-1 to TRBJ2-7; D tentatively reads TRBD1 or TRBD2 (6 bases each). The CDR3 contains 11 residues. Germline assignment: CDR1 DFQATT and CDR2 SNEGSKA (reference sequence). CDR3 nucleotide sequence: TGCAACATTAGGGGGGCCAACGAGCAGTACTTC. Its translation is CNIRGANEQYF.

In its sample, this clonotype was seen a few times. For the CDR3, the DNA is TGTGCCACCAGTACTCGACAGGGTAGGGATGGCTACACCTTC. Translation gives CATSTRQGRDGYTF. This sequence joins TRBV24-1 and TRBJ1-2; TRBD1 matches at 7 bases. The CDR3 length is 14 residues. V gave up 6 bases and J gave up 6 bases; unmatched junction bases: 9. CDR1 and CDR2 (germline): KGHDR, SFDVKD.

There are a few counts of this clonotype. The chain couples TRBV28 to TRBJ1-1, with a possible D match to TRBD1 (5 bases). V dropped 10 bases and J dropped 4 bases, with 19 bases sitting between them. The CDR3 has 14 residues. Germline values: CDR1 MDHEN, CDR2 SYDVKM. Written as DNA, the CDR3 is TGTGCCACCGGGGAAGTTCAGGGAGTCACTGAAGCTTTCTTT. Amino acids: CATGEVQGVTEAFF.

Comment on this clonotype: Here the CDR3 omits its conserved ending phenylalanine or tryptophan, so a read error is the likely source. The chain carries TRBV12-3 or TRBV12-4 and TRBJ1-5; D is unresolved. Deletions cut 2 bases from V and 3 bases from J, with 2 bases between. This CDR3 is built from 12 residues. CDR3 DNA: TGTGCCAGCAGTTTACCCAATCAGCCCCAGCATTGT. Translation: CASSLPNQPQHC.

The chain is built from TRBV4-1 and TRBJ2-1; 10 bases agree with TRBD2. The end of the DNA aligns better with TRBJ2-7, so the J call may be wrong. The V gene's germline CDR1 is MGHRA and CDR2 YSYEKL. The CDR3 is made up of 15 amino acids. The CDR3 region has the DNA TGCGCCAGCAGCCAAGCCCCTAGCGGGGGTCACGAGCAGTACTTC. Translated: CASSQAPSGGHEQYF.

Here the CDR3 reads CASSQTTGGEQFF. The CDR3 region has the DNA TGCGCCAGCAGCCAAACAACGGGGGGCGAGCAGTTCTTC. V and J are TRBV4-3 and TRBJ2-1; possible D gene TRBD2, 7 bases. V lost 2 bases and J lost 10, with 12 bases in between. The CDR3 is 13 residues long. Germline loops: CDR1 LGHNA, CDR2 YSLEER.

This clonotype appeared a few times. This chain links TRBV10-2 with TRBJ1-1; 7 bases agree with TRBD1. The junction had 2 bases not matched to a gene; V was cut back by 6 bases and J by 1 base. There are 13 residues in the CDR3. CDR1 and CDR2 (germline): WSHSY, SAAADI. This CDR3 reads CASRTGTNTEAFF. CDR3 DNA sequence: TGCGCCAGCAGGACAGGGACGAACACTGAAGCTTTCTTT.

The chain carries TRBV12-3 or TRBV12-4 and TRBJ1-2, with a weak D call TRBD1 (5 bases). The CDR3 extends over 14 amino acids. Trimming shortened V by 6 bases and J by 5 bases, and 16 bases separated the two germline ends. CDR3 sequence reads: CASSPRDPQYGYTF. CDR3 sequence (DNA): TGTGCCAGCAGCCCTCGGGACCCCCAATATGGCTACACCTTC.

The chain couples TRBV4-3 to TRBJ2-7; TRBD2 matches at 10 bases. The CDR3 has 15 residues. Germline CDR1 LGHNA, CDR2 YSLEER. The ends lost 2 bases at V and 3 bases at J; junction bases unmatched: 4. The CDR3 loop is CASSQLAGEFYEQYF. The CDR3 DNA is TGCGCCAGCAGCCAACTAGCGGGGGAATTCTACGAGCAGTACTTC.

This chain joins TRBV5-1 and TRBJ2-1, with a weak D call TRBD2 (6 bases). Trimming took 0 bases from V and 5 from J, leaving 12 bases between them. Germline V lookup: CDR1 SGHRS, CDR2 YFSETQ. This CDR3 contains 15 residues. CDR3 bases: TGCGCCAGCAGCTTGGTTCCGGGAGCCAACAATGAGCAGTTCTTC. As protein: CASSLVPGANNEQFF.

V and J are TRBV4-2 and TRBJ2-3; TRBD1 matches 9 bases. With 4 bases clipped from V and 3 bases from J, the junction kept 14 bases outside the gene matches. This CDR3 spans 18 amino acids. The germline gives CDR1 LGHNA, CDR2 YNFKEQ. In nucleotides, the CDR3 is TGTGCCAGCAGCCTCACCGGGGTGTGGGACAGGGCAACAGATACGCAGTATTTT. It specifies CASSLTGVWDRATDTQYF.

V and J are TRBV6-1 and TRBJ2-3; perhaps TRBD1 as D (6 bases). This CDR3 is 17 amino acids long. V lost 3 bases and J 5 bases, leaving 21 bases between the germline ends. CDR1 is MNHNS, CDR2 SASEGT, per germline. The CDR3 sequence is CASSDGFRGSRGDTQYF. DNA of the CDR3: TGTGCCAGCAGTGACGGGTTTAGGGGGAGTCGAGGAGATACGCAGTATTTT.

V is TRBV28 and J is TRBJ1-2, with 8 positions matching TRBD1. CDR1 and CDR2 from the germline V gene are MDHEN and SYDVKM. The CDR3 runs to 14 residues. The CDR3 region is CTTTSGGALYGYTF. CDR3 nucleotides: TGTACCACAACATCAGGGGGCGCTTTGTATGGCTACACCTTC.

CDR3 region: CASSDVTGLNTEAFF. The CDR3 DNA is TGTGCCAGCAGCGACGTGACAGGTTTAAACACTGAAGCTTTCTTT. V is TRBV9 and J is TRBJ1-1; possibly TRBD1 for D (6 bases). The CDR3 contains 15 residues. Germline CDR1 is SGDLS and CDR2 is YYNGEE. V shed 3 bases and J shed 2 bases, with 14 bases lying between them.

The chain links TRBV5-6 to TRBJ2-2, with 8 bases aligning to TRBD1. J gave up 0 bases and V 1 base, and 2 bases lay outside the gene matches. The CDR3 totals 16 residues. Germline CDR1 and CDR2: SGHDT and YYEEEE. The CDR3 DNA is TGTGCCAGCAGCTTGCAGGGGGCGTCGAACACCGGGGAGCTGTTTTTT. Protein sequence: CASSLQGASNTGELFF.

The chain uses TRBV27 and TRBJ2-1; D gene ambiguous. V shed 5 bases and J shed 3 bases, with 14 bases lying between them. This CDR3 has 15 amino acids. The germline V gene has CDR1 MNHEY and CDR2 SMNVEV (reference sequence). For the CDR3, the DNA is TGTGCCAGCAGTGATTCAGTTGGGGTCTACAATGAGCAGTTCTTC. Translation: CASSDSVGVYNEQFF.

The V call is TRBV20-1, the J call TRBJ2-5; 8 bases are a match to TRBD1. The CDR3 runs to 14 residues. The ends lost 4 bases at V and 11 bases at J; junction bases unmatched: 15. Germline loops: CDR1 DFQATT, CDR2 SNEGSKA (reference sequence). The CDR3 DNA follows: TGCAGTGCTAATTCCGGGACAGGCTTTGGGGAGCAGTACTTC. Translated: CSANSGTGFGEQYF.

CDR3 residues: CSASLLEGSGGGYNEQFF. The DNA for the CDR3 is TGCAGTGCTAGTCTTTTAGAGGGTAGCGGGGGGGGCTACAATGAGCAGTTCTTC. V usage is TRBV20-1 and J usage is TRBJ2-1; 11 nucleotides line up with TRBD2. Germline V gene lookup returns CDR1 DFQATT and CDR2 SNEGSKA (reference sequence). The CDR3 extends over 18 amino acids. With 3 bases clipped from V and 3 bases from J, the junction kept 13 bases outside the gene matches.

V and J are TRBV4-3 and TRBJ1-4; D unclear. The length of the CDR3 is 14 residues. Germline V gene sequence: CDR1 LGHNA, CDR2 YSLEER. V dropped 0 bases and J dropped 8 bases, with 10 bases sitting between them. CDR3 amino acids: CASSQDPEEEKLFF. CDR3 DNA sequence: TGCGCCAGCAGCCAAGACCCGGAAGAAGAAAAACTGTTTTTT.

This clonotype has just a few counts. This chain uses TRBV12-3 or TRBV12-4 with TRBJ2-1; 8 positions match TRBD2. This CDR3 region has 14 residues. Trimming removed 9 bases from V and 8 bases from J; junction bases left unmatched: 12. The CDR3 bases are TGTGCCAGTCGAGCGGGGGAAACACGAGATGAGCAGTTCTTC. Protein product: CASRAGETRDEQFF.

To note about this clonotype: An end of the junction differs from the germline gene, which may be a read error. This chain joins TRBV7-2 and TRBJ2-3; D call uncertain. From germline, CDR1 is SGHTA and CDR2 FQGNSA. The CDR3 is 14 amino acids. The CDR3 region has the DNA TGTGCCAACAGCTTATCCACATACACAGATACGCAGTATTTT. Protein product: CANSLSTYTDTQYF.